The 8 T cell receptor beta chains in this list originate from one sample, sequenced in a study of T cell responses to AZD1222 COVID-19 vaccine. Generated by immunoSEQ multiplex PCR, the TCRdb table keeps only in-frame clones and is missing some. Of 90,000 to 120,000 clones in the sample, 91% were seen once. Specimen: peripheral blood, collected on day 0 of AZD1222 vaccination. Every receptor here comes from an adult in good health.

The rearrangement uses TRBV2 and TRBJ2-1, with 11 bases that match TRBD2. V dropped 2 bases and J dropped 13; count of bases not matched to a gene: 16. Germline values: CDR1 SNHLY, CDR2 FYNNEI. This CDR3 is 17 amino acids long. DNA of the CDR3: TGTGCCAGCAGTGAATTTCTTCGGGCTAGCGGGGGGCTTGAACAGTTCTTC. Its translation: CASSEFLRASGGLEQFF.

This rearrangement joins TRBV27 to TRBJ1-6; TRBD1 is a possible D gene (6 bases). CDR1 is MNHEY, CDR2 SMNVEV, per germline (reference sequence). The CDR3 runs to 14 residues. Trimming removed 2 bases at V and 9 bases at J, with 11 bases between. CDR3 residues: CASSLRDTRSPLHF. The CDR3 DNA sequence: TGTGCCAGCAGTTTAAGGGACACCCGTTCACCCCTCCACTTT.

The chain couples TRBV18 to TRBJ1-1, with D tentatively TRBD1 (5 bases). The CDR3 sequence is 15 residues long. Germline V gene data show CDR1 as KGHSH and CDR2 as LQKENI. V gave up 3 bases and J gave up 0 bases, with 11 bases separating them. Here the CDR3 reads CASSPRQQMNTEAFF. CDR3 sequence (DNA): TGTGCCAGCTCACCCAGACAGCAGATGAACACTGAAGCTTTCTTT.

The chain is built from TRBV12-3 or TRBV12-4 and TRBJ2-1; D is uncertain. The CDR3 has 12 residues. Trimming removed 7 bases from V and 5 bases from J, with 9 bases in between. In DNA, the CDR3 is TGTGCCAGCACCTCCCCGGACAATGAGCAGTTCTTC. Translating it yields CASTSPDNEQFF.

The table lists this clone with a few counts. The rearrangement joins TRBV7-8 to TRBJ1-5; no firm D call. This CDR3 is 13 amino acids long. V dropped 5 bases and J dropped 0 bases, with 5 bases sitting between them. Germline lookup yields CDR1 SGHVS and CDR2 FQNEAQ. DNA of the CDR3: TGTGCCAGCAGCCCCATTAGCAATCAGCCCCAGCATTTT. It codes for CASSPISNQPQHF.

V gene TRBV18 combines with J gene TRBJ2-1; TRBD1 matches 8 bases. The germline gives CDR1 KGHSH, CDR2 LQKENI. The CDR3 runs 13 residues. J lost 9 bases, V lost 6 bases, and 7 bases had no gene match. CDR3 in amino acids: CASSTDREVEQFF. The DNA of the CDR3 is TGTGCCAGCTCGACGGACAGGGAGGTTGAGCAGTTCTTC.

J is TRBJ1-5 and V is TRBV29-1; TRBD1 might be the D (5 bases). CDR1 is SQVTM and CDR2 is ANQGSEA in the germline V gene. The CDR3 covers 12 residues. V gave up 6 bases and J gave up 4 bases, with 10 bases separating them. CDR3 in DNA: TGCAGCGTAGGACAAGGGAATCAGCCCCAGCATTTT. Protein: CSVGQGNQPQHF. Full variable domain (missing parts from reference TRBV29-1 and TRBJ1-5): SAVISQKPSRDICQRGTSLTIQCQVDSQVTMMFWYRQQPGQSLTLIATANQGSEATYESGFVIDKFPISRPNLTFSTLTVSNMSPEDSSIYLCSVGQGNQPQHFGDGTRLSIL.

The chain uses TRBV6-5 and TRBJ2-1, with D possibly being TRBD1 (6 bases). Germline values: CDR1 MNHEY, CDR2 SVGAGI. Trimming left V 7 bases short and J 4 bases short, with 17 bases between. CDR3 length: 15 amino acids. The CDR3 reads CASIQGPALYNEQFF. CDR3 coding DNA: TGTGCCAGCATCCAGGGGCCCGCATTATACAATGAGCAGTTCTTC.